These T cell receptor beta chains were read from a single sample in a study of technical replicates of blood from a few donors. The data were produced by immunoSEQ multiplex PCR, yet TCRdb's version contains in-frame clones alone and is incomplete. The table lists tens of thousands of clones, roughly 94% of them singletons. Sequencing was performed on T cells isolated from PBMCs. These receptor sequences come from a human donor in good health. Each CDR3 is given with its conserved first and last residue. A D gene is named only where the DNA matches it firmly. For some rows the clone size is stated as once, few or many, or as a class when expanded; others skip it.

>NA|TRBD2|TRBV5-1|TRBJ2-7
CASSAWPTGGPPYEQYF
TGCGCCAGCAGTGCCTGGCCCACGGGGGGTCCTCCCTACGAGCAGTACTTC
>NA|NA|TRBV5-1|TRBJ1-5
CASSLHAQGNSNQPQHF
TGCGCCAGCAGCCTCCACGCACAGGGAAATAGCAATCAGCCCCAGCATTTT
>NA|TRBD2|TRBV7-6|TRBJ2-3
CASSYQGISGRDTQYF
TGTGCCAGCAGCTACCAAGGAATCAGCGGGAGGGATACGCAGTATTTT
>many|NA|TRBV30|TRBJ1-2
CAWIGGVRYGYTF
TGTGCCTGGATCGGAGGGGTTCGATATGGCTACACCTTC
>NA|TRBD1|TRBV5-1|TRBJ2-4
CASSTRTGELAKNIQYF
TGCGCCAGCAGCACACGGACAGGGGAATTAGCCAAAAACATTCAGTACTTC
>NA|TRBD1|TRBV28|TRBJ1-2
CASSFQGAGGYTF
TGTGCCAGCAGTTTCCAGGGGGCGGGTGGCTACACCTTC
>NA|TRBD2|TRBV29-1|TRBJ2-2
CSVEGTGGPSGELFF
TGCAGCGTTGAAGGGACGGGAGGGCCGTCCGGGGAGCTGTTTTTT
>NA|NA|TRBV7-8|TRBJ1-6
CASSLRGIESDSPLHF
TGTGCCAGCAGCTTAAGGGGGATTGAGTCGGATTCACCCCTCCACTTT
>NA|NA|TRBV5-5|TRBJ2-7
CASSLDRHEQYF
TGTGCCAGCAGCTTGGACAGGCACGAGCAGTACTTC
>NA|TRBD1|TRBV28|TRBJ1-2
CASGRGQGLYYGYTF
TGTGCCAGCGGTCGGGGACAGGGACTCTACTATGGCTACACCTTC
>NA|NA|TRBV6-4|TRBJ2-3
CASRGDSPDTQYF
TGTGCCAGCAGGGGGGACTCCCCAGATACGCAGTATTTT
>NA|NA|TRBV6-6|TRBJ2-3
CASTVGSADTQYF
TGTGCCAGCACCGTCGGGAGCGCAGATACGCAGTATTTT
>NA|TRBD2|TRBV10-3|TRBJ2-3
CAISERAGESTDTQYF
TGTGCCATCAGTGAGCGGGCGGGGGAGAGCACAGATACGCAGTATTTT
>NA|NA|TRBV6-5|TRBJ1-5
CASGPIGGRGQPQHF
TGTGCCAGCGGACCGATCGGGGGTAGGGGTCAGCCCCAGCATTTT
>NA|TRBD2|TRBV5-1|TRBJ2-1
CASREGSYNEQFF
TGCGCCAGCCGGGAGGGCTCCTACAATGAGCAGTTCTTC
>NA|NA|TRBV5-1|TRBJ2-2
CASSLAGRGNTGELFF
TGCGCCAGCAGCTTGGCCGGCAGGGGGAACACCGGGGAGCTGTTTTTT
>NA|NA|TRBV29-1|TRBJ2-1
CSVQLGPYNEQFF
TGCAGCGTGCAGCTGGGCCCCTACAATGAGCAGTTCTTC
>NA|NA|TRBV30|TRBJ1-2
CAWSGTVDYGYTF
TGTGCCTGGAGTGGGACAGTTGACTATGGCTACACCTTC
>NA|NA|TRBV6-5|TRBJ1-2
CASSFGARYGYTF
TGTGCCAGCAGTTTTGGGGCACGCTATGGCTACACCTTC
>NA|NA|TRBV6-5|TRBJ1-1
CASRSIQPGLEAFF
TGTGCCAGCAGGTCGATTCAGCCAGGCCTAGAAGCTTTCTTT
>NA|TRBD1|TRBV5-6|TRBJ1-2
CASSLLPGGNGYTF
TGTGCCAGCAGCTTGTTACCAGGGGGAAATGGCTACACCTTC
>NA|NA|TRBV7-2|TRBJ1-5
CASSLETGFNQPQHF
TGTGCCAGCAGCTTAGAGACAGGATTCAATCAGCCCCAGCATTTT
>NA|TRBD1|TRBV5-1|TRBJ2-2
CASSWDRANTGELFF
TGCGCCAGCAGCTGGGACAGGGCGAACACCGGGGAGCTGTTTTTT
>NA|NA|TRBV5-1|TRBJ2-2
CASSLGVSTGELFF
TGCGCCAGCAGCTTAGGGGTTAGCACCGGGGAGCTGTTTTTT
>once|NA|TRBV5-1|TRBJ2-5
CASSRWGRWETQYF
TGCGCCAGCAGCCGATGGGGGCGGTGGGAGACCCAGTACTTC
>NA|TRBD2|TRBV12-5|TRBJ2-3
CASGPRGLAGTDTQYF
TGTGCTAGTGGTCCCAGGGGACTAGCGGGCACAGATACGCAGTATTTT
>NA|TRBD2|TRBV12-5|TRBJ2-2
CASGLVRSGRYDTGELFF
TGTGCTAGTGGTTTGGTAAGGAGCGGGAGATATGACACCGGGGAGCTGTTTTTT
>NA|NA|TRBV5-1|TRBJ2-7
CASSLGRRAQGGGEQYF
TGCGCCAGCAGCTTGGGTCGGCGGGCGCAGGGAGGAGGCGAGCAGTACTTC
>once|TRBD1|TRBV4-2|TRBJ2-1
CASSETGVAYNEQFF
TGTGCCAGCAGTGAAACAGGGGTAGCCTACAATGAGCAGTTCTTC
>NA|NA|TRBV7-8|TRBJ1-5
CASSLVWWRGSNQPQHF
TGTGCCAGCAGCTTAGTTTGGTGGAGGGGTAGCAATCAGCCCCAGCATTTT
>NA|NA|TRBV29-1|TRBJ2-7
CSCSSSDHSYEQYF
TGCAGCTGTAGTTCTAGCGACCATTCCTACGAGCAGTACTTC
>once|TRBD2|TRBV29-1|TRBJ2-1
CSVADLAGTIRGEQFF
TGCAGCGTTGCCGACCTAGCGGGAACCATCCGGGGTGAGCAGTTCTTC
>NA|NA|TRBV7-2|TRBJ1-5
CASSLRRVRGIQPQHF
TGTGCCAGCAGCTTACGAAGGGTCAGGGGTATACAGCCCCAGCATTTT
>NA|NA|TRBV4-2|TRBJ1-5
CASSQDQLGAQPQHF
TGTGCCAGCAGCCAAGATCAGCTAGGGGCCCAGCCCCAGCATTTT
>NA|NA|TRBV19|TRBJ2-1
CASSVGDSSYNEQFF
TGTGCCAGTAGTGTAGGTGATAGCTCCTACAATGAGCAGTTCTTC
>NA|NA|TRBV4-2|TRBJ1-1
CASSQDAATEAFF
TGTGCCAGCAGCCAAGATGCGGCAACTGAAGCTTTCTTT
>NA|NA|TRBV5-1|TRBJ2-5
CASSLGEFGETQYF
TGCGCCAGCAGCCTGGGGGAGTTTGGAGAGACCCAGTACTTC
>NA|TRBD2|TRBV5-1|TRBJ2-3
CASSLELAGVGDTQYF
TGCGCCAGCAGCTTGGAACTAGCGGGAGTAGGTGATACGCAGTATTTT
>NA|TRBD2|TRBV9|TRBJ2-7
CASSVESGRARNEQYF
TGTGCCAGCAGCGTAGAGAGCGGGAGGGCCCGAAACGAGCAGTACTTC
>NA|TRBD1|TRBV4-2|TRBJ2-7
CASSQMDRPEQYF
TGTGCCAGCAGCCAAATGGACAGGCCCGAGCAGTACTTC
>NA|NA|TRBV2|TRBJ1-1
CASILGRALAEAFF
TGTGCCAGCATCTTGGGCAGGGCCCTCGCTGAAGCTTTCTTT
>NA|TRBD2|TRBV30|TRBJ2-3
CAWSVGLLAGATDTQYF
TGTGCCTGGAGTGTAGGCCTACTAGCGGGGGCCACAGATACGCAGTATTTT
>NA|TRBD1|TRBV6-6|TRBJ1-3
CASRDRGLAPGNTIYF
TGTGCCAGCAGGGACAGGGGGCTTGCTCCTGGAAACACCATATATTTT
>NA|TRBD1|TRBV9|TRBJ2-2
CASSPQGAFTGELFF
TGTGCCAGTAGCCCACAGGGGGCATTTACCGGGGAGCTGTTTTTT
>NA|TRBD1|TRBV6-1|TRBJ1-1
CASSRDRARSTEAFF
TGTGCCAGCAGTAGGGACAGGGCAAGGAGCACTGAAGCTTTCTTT
>NA|NA|TRBV27|TRBJ2-5
CASRTLSGFQETQYF
TGTGCCAGCAGGACCCTATCAGGGTTCCAAGAGACCCAGTACTTC
>NA|NA|TRBV10-3|TRBJ2-1
CAISEYNNEQFF
TGTGCCATCAGTGAATACAACAATGAGCAGTTCTTC
>many|NA|TRBV28|TRBJ1-2
CASSSNWYYGYTF
TGTGCCAGCAGTTCTAACTGGTACTATGGCTACACCTTC
>NA|NA|TRBV9|TRBJ2-1
CASSGDKSSAENEQFF
TGTGCCAGCAGCGGCGACAAGTCTAGCGCTGAGAATGAGCAGTTCTTC
>NA|NA|TRBV30|TRBJ1-4
CAWSVPWEGLSEKLFF
TGTGCCTGGAGTGTACCTTGGGAGGGATTAAGCGAAAAACTGTTTTTT
>NA|NA|TRBV5-4|TRBJ1-1
CASSLGLRGWITEAFF
TGTGCCAGCAGCTTGGGGCTCAGGGGTTGGATCACTGAAGCTTTCTTT
>NA|NA|TRBV28|TRBJ1-2
CASGRRPLGYYGYTF
TGTGCCAGCGGAAGGCGGCCCTTGGGTTACTATGGCTACACCTTC
>NA|TRBD1|TRBV10-1|TRBJ1-1
CASSGQGAFTEAFF
TGCGCCAGCAGTGGACAGGGGGCATTTACTGAAGCTTTCTTT
>NA|NA|TRBV7-7|TRBJ2-2
CASSLIGGTGELFF
TGTGCCAGCAGCTTAATCGGGGGAACCGGGGAGCTGTTTTTT
>NA|NA|TRBV6-6|TRBJ1-6
CASSYRRRNTSPLHF
TGTGCCAGCAGTTACCGCAGGAGGAACACCTCACCCCTCCACTTT
>NA|NA|TRBV18|TRBJ2-1
CASSPYQLSGNEQFF
TGTGCCAGCTCACCCTATCAACTATCGGGGAATGAGCAGTTCTTC
>NA|NA|TRBV28|TRBJ1-5
CASSFGLRQGNQPQHF
TGTGCCAGCAGTTTTGGCCTCCGGCAGGGTAATCAGCCCCAGCATTTT
>NA|NA|TRBV10-1|TRBJ2-5
CASTVSELVEKTQYF
TGCGCCAGCACCGTGAGCGAACTAGTGGAGAAGACCCAGTACTTC
>NA|TRBD2|TRBV13|TRBJ2-3
CASSLGLAAPDTQYF
TGTGCCAGCAGCCTCGGACTAGCTGCTCCAGATACGCAGTATTTT